This record looks at one T cell receptor (beta chain) sequence and its context. Its matching antigen is unknown. Unmatched junction bases numbered 7, after V lost 4 bases and J lost 6 bases. CDR1 is MGHRA, CDR2 YSYEKL, per germline. The CDR3 runs 15 residues. In addition to blood RNA drawn from unsorted whole blood, germline DNA was extracted. Treatment-naive at the time, the patients had chronic HBV infection. Synthesis of TCR beta cDNA was carried out from 500 ng total RNA with a constant-region primer. Library construction for TCR beta comprised three nested multiplex PCR rounds performed with slightly modified ARM-PCR. With TRBV1-TRBV30 forward primers and a C-beta reverse primer, the first two PCR rounds were run for 9 to 10 cycles each. TCRdb independently ran MiXCR on the multiplex PCR reads; one entry per CDR3 protein. Of 300,000 to 350,000 distinct CDR3 sequences detected, approximately 58% appear once; the ten largest clones hold over 15%.

This sample was included in a study of tumor-infiltrating lymphocytes in primary liver carcinoma. For the study at large: Men and women, 30 to 69 years of age, made up the patients.

Notes on the study in general: Unsorted bulk sampling ruled out any CD4+ versus CD8+ repertoire comparison. Tumor tissue displayed a significantly greater top-250-clone fraction than blood (p = 0.039).

The V and J genes are TRBV4-1 and TRBJ2-1, with TRBD1 matching over 9 bases. The receptor comes from a woman in her 30s with primary liver carcinoma and hepatitis B virus infection. Source material: peripheral blood. CDR3 sequence: CASSPGTGIANEQFF. Written as DNA, the CDR3 is TGCGCCAGCAGCCCCGGGACAGGGATTGCCAATGAGCAGTTCTTC.